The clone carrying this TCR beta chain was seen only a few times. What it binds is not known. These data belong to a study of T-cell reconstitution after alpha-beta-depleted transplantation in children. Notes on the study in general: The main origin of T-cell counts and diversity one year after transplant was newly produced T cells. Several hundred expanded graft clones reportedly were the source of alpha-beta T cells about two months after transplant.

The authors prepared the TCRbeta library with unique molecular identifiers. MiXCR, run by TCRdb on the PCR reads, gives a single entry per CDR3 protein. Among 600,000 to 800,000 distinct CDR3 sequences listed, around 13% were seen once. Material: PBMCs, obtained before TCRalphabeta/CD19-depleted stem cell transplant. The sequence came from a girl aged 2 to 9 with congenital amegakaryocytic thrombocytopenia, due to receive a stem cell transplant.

The CDR3: CSAREVAGGTPRMKTQYF. DNA of the CDR3: TGCAGTGCTAGAGAGGTTGCGGGAGGAACTCCACGAATGAAGACCCAGTACTTC. J is TRBJ2-5 and V is TRBV20-1, with 8 bases lining up with TRBD2. CDR3 length: 18 amino acids. Germline V gene sequence: CDR1 DFQATT, CDR2 SNEGSKA (reference sequence). With 0 bases clipped from V and 6 bases from J, the junction kept 18 bases outside the gene matches.